Presented here are 24 T cell receptor beta chains from one specimen sequenced in a study of T-cell memory formation after mild COVID-19. TCRdb re-analysed the 5' RACE reads in MiXCR, keeping a single row per CDR3 protein. This sample yields fewer than 700,000 distinct CDR3 sequences, of which about 20% are seen a single time; 7.5% to 9.5% belongs to the top ten. Specimen: PBMCs or a T cell subset sorted from them (not recorded which). The source is an adult woman who had mild COVID-19 (a few samples of this study predate the infection). Cell type and time point are not known.

As DNA, the CDR3 is TGCGCCAGCAGCTTAATGACAGGGTCGGACACCGGGGAGCTGTTTTTT. Residues: CASSLMTGSDTGELFF. The chain recombines TRBV4-3 with TRBJ2-2; 7 nucleotides match TRBD1. The CDR3 extends over 16 amino acids. With 5 bases clipped from V and 3 bases from J, the junction kept 9 bases outside the gene matches. Germline-derived CDR1 and CDR2 are LGHNA and YSLEER.

This clonotype has at least ten counts. The J gene is TRBJ2-1, the V gene TRBV6-2 or TRBV6-3; 8 bases align to TRBD2. The V and J ends lost 6 bases and 1 base, in that order; junction bases with no gene match: 8. This CDR3 comprises 16 residues. Germline V gene sequence: CDR1 MNHEY, CDR2 SVGEGT. The CDR3 DNA is TGTGCCAGCAGCCACCCGGGACTAGGTTCCTACAATGAGCAGTTCTTC. Protein sequence: CASSHPGLGSYNEQFF.

This clonotype was observed a handful of times. The V and J genes are TRBV20-1 and TRBJ2-5; D possibly corresponds to TRBD1 (5 bases). Germline CDR1 reads DFQATT; CDR2 reads SNEGSKA (reference sequence). The CDR3 has 13 amino acids. V lost 3 bases and J lost 1, with 9 bases in between. DNA of the CDR3: TGCAGTGCTAGCCGAACAGGCCAAGAGACCCAGTACTTC. Encoded protein: CSASRTGQETQYF.

This sequence joins TRBV4-2 and TRBJ1-5; a weak D match, TRBD1 (5 bases). Trimming left V 1 base short and J 1 base short, with 5 bases between. The CDR3 has 14 residues. Germline CDR1 reads LGHNA; CDR2 reads YNFKEQ. CDR3 sequence reads: CASSQAGSNQPQHF. The DNA of the CDR3 is TGTGCCAGCAGCCAAGCAGGGAGCAATCAGCCCCAGCATTTT.

The CDR3 bases are TGCAGTGCTAGACCTCCCTGGCGGGCGGACTACAATGAGCAGTTCTTC. The encoded protein is CSARPPWRADYNEQFF. This chain uses TRBV20-1 with TRBJ2-1; tentatively, D is TRBD2 (5 bases). V was cut by 2 bases and J by 3 bases, with 17 bases left in between. Germline V gene data show CDR1 as DFQATT and CDR2 as SNEGSKA (reference sequence). The CDR3 runs to 16 residues.

This clonotype was recorded a few times. V and J are TRBV27 and TRBJ2-1; 11 bases align to TRBD2. In germline, CDR1 is MNHEY, CDR2 SMNVEV (reference sequence). V lost 6 bases and J lost 8; bases outside the gene matches: 6. The length of the CDR3 is 14 residues. Here the CDR3 DNA reads TGTGCCAGCAGCGTAGCGGGGGGGCTCTATGAGCAGTTCTTC. This codes for CASSVAGGLYEQFF.

The V and J genes are TRBV28 and TRBJ2-7; TRBD1 matches at 8 bases. V lost 7 bases, J lost 0 bases, and 8 bases stayed unmatched. The CDR3 is 15 residues long. Germline V gene sequence: CDR1 MDHEN, CDR2 SYDVKM. This chain's CDR3 is CASTPQTGGSYEQYF. In DNA form, the CDR3 reads TGTGCCAGCACCCCGCAAACAGGGGGCTCCTACGAGCAGTACTTC.

This clonotype has just a few counts. The J gene is TRBJ2-7, the V gene TRBV5-5; 7 positions agree with TRBD1. Losses at the gene ends were 4 bases for V and 2 bases for J; bases not matched to a gene: 6. This CDR3 is 14 amino acids long. Germline assignment: CDR1 SGHKS and CDR2 YYEKEE (reference sequence). The CDR3, as DNA: TGTGCCAGCAGCCATCGACAGGGTCCCTACGAGCAGTACTTC. Residues: CASSHRQGPYEQYF.

The rearrangement uses TRBV3-1 and TRBJ1-2; D possibly corresponds to TRBD1 (5 bases). CDR3 size: 13 residues. Trimming took 1 base from V and 10 from J, leaving 13 bases between them. The germline gives CDR1 LGHDT, CDR2 YNNKEL (reference sequence). CDR3 in amino acids: CASSQAMGGNYTF. The CDR3 region has the DNA TGTGCCAGCAGCCAAGCCATGGGGGGAAACTACACCTTC.

Only a few counts were recorded for this clonotype. The rearrangement joins TRBV20-1 to TRBJ2-7; 8 nucleotides match TRBD2. V shed 6 bases, J shed 5 bases, and the junction held 9 bases outside the gene matches. Germline V CDR1 and CDR2: DFQATT, SNEGSKA (reference sequence). CDR3 length: 13 amino acids. CDR3 sequence (DNA): TGCAGTGCAACGCGGGGGGTCGCCAACGAGCAGTACTTC. Encoded protein: CSATRGVANEQYF.

CDR3 bases: TGTGCCAGTAGTCAACTCAGGTTGGGCAGGGCCACTGAAGCTTTCTTT. It is translated as CASSQLRLGRATEAFF. The chain recombines TRBV19 with TRBJ1-1; TRBD1 is a possible D gene (5 bases). Between the trimmed V and J ends, which lost 5 bases and 4 bases, there was a span of 20 bases. CDR3 size: 16 residues. Germline loops: CDR1 LNHDA, CDR2 SQIVND (reference sequence).

This chain links TRBV2 with TRBJ2-2; D remains unclear. V was clipped by 4 bases and J by 7 bases, with 7 bases between them. CDR3 length: 12 residues. CDR1 is SNHLY, CDR2 FYNNEI, per germline. The CDR3 coding sequence is TGTGCCAGCAGTGGAAGGGTCGGGGAGCTGTTTTTT. It yields the protein CASSGRVGELFF. Based on the CDR3 plus reference TRBV2 and TRBJ2-2, the full variable domain is EPEVTQTPSHQVTQMGQEVILRCVPISNHLYFYWYRQILGQKVEFLVSFYNNEISEKSEIFDDQFSVERPDGSNFTLKIRSTKLEDSAMYFCASSGRVGELFFGEGSRLTVL.

This clonotype was seen at least ten times. The V gene is TRBV24-1, the J gene TRBJ2-3, with D unresolved. The germline V gene has CDR1 KGHDR and CDR2 SFDVKD. The CDR3 is 12 residues long. Trimming shortened V by 6 bases and J by 3 bases, and 6 bases separated the two germline ends. The CDR3 region has the DNA TGTGCCACCAGTCTAGGAACAGATACGCAGTATTTT. It is translated as CATSLGTDTQYF.

This clonotype has just a few counts. The rearrangement links TRBV25-1 to TRBJ2-1, with TRBD2 matching 12 bases. Germline V CDR1 and CDR2: MGHDK, SYGVNS. The CDR3 totals 16 residues. Trimming at V came to 5 bases and at J to 9 bases, leaving 11 bases not matched to a gene. CDR3 sequence: CASSKPGLAGGTEQFF. The CDR3 DNA reads TGTGCCAGCAGTAAGCCCGGGCTAGCGGGAGGGACTGAGCAGTTCTTC.

The chain recombines TRBV15 with TRBJ1-5; D unclear. CDR1 LNHNV and CDR2 YYDKDF come from the germline V gene (reference sequence). The CDR3 is 16 residues long. V was clipped by 0 bases and J by 2 bases, with 11 bases between them. CDR3 region: CATSRERGWGNQPQHF. The DNA for the CDR3 is TGTGCCACCAGCAGAGAGCGGGGATGGGGCAATCAGCCCCAGCATTTT.

This chain uses TRBV5-1 with TRBJ2-1; 7 bases match TRBD2. This CDR3 has 13 amino acids. J was trimmed by 6 bases and V by 6 bases; bases with no gene match: 6. CDR1 and CDR2 from the germline V gene are SGHRS and YFSETQ. The CDR3 DNA sequence: TGCGCCAGCAAAGAGCGGGGACCCAATGAGCAGTTCTTC. This sequence encodes CASKERGPNEQFF. The whole variable domain, filled in from reference TRBV5-1 and TRBJ2-1, reads KAGVTQTPRYLIKTRGQQVTLSCSPISGHRSVSWYQQTPGQGLQFLFEYFSETQRNKGNFPGRFSGRQFSNSRSEMNVSTLELGDSALYLCASKERGPNEQFFGPGTRLTVL.

Turning to this clonotype: A much bigger clone sits one base away, suggesting this may be a read error. The CDR3 DNA reads TGTGCCAGCAGCCCCCGGACAGGGGGCGCCGTCTGTGGCTACACCTTC. Protein product: CASSPRTGGAVCGYTF. The J gene is TRBJ1-2, the V gene TRBV27; TRBD1 aligns across 11 bases. The CDR3 length is 16 residues. Germline loops: CDR1 MNHEY, CDR2 SMNVEV (reference sequence). V trimming: 6 bases; J trimming: 7 bases; junction bases outside the gene matches: 13.

The table lists this clonotype with many counts. CDR3 protein: CASVRVGGAADEQFF. In nucleotides, the CDR3 is TGCGCCAGCGTGCGAGTCGGGGGGGCTGCCGATGAGCAGTTCTTC. The V and J genes are TRBV5-1 and TRBJ2-1; 8 nucleotides match TRBD2. V shed 7 bases and J 8 bases; nucleotides not matched to a gene: 14. This CDR3 has 15 residues. CDR1 and CDR2 from the germline V gene are SGHRS and YFSETQ.

The J gene is TRBJ1-2, the V gene TRBV24-1, with a weak D call TRBD1 (5 bases). Germline CDR1 is KGHDR and CDR2 is SFDVKD. The CDR3 spans 16 residues. V was cut by 6 bases and J by 5 bases, with 21 bases left in between. The CDR3 sequence: CATSPSGWGVGYGYTF. The CDR3 DNA follows: TGTGCCACCAGTCCGAGTGGATGGGGCGTGGGGTATGGCTACACCTTC.

This clonotype came up many times. This sequence joins TRBV6-1 and TRBJ2-3; 8 bases are a match to TRBD1. In germline, CDR1 is MNHNS, CDR2 SASEGT. The ends lost 5 bases at V and 1 base at J; junction bases unmatched: 2. This CDR3 contains 14 residues. The CDR3 region has the DNA TGTGCCAGCAGTACGGGACAGGGCACAGATACGCAGTATTTT. This codes for CASSTGQGTDTQYF.

This clonotype was detected only a few times. The genes are TRBV5-5 and TRBJ2-1, with 7 bases aligning to TRBD1. The CDR3 spans 14 residues. V was clipped by 4 bases and J by 6 bases; unmatched bases: 7. Germline assignment: CDR1 SGHKS and CDR2 YYEKEE (reference sequence). The chain's CDR3 is CASSPHDRANEQFF. As DNA, the CDR3 is TGTGCCAGCAGCCCGCACGACAGGGCCAATGAGCAGTTCTTC.

This chain links TRBV15 with TRBJ2-1; 8 bases match TRBD2. J gave up 2 bases and V 4 bases, and 4 bases lay outside the gene matches. CDR1 LNHNV and CDR2 YYDKDF come from the germline V gene (reference sequence). The CDR3 contains 15 residues. The CDR3 coding sequence is TGTGCCACCAGCACCCGACTAGCGCCCTACAATGAGCAGTTCTTC. Translation gives CATSTRLAPYNEQFF.

This chain links TRBV5-6 with TRBJ2-1, with TRBD1 matching over 8 bases. Germline V gene sequence: CDR1 SGHDT, CDR2 YYEEEE. The CDR3 spans 14 residues. J lost 6 bases, V lost 1 base, and 3 bases had no gene match. CDR3 residues: CASSLTGTGNEQFF. The CDR3, as DNA: TGTGCCAGCAGCTTGACAGGGACAGGCAATGAGCAGTTCTTC.

This clonotype was picked up a small number of times. The gene calls are TRBV9 and TRBJ2-5; possibly TRBD1 for D (5 bases). CDR1 and CDR2 from the germline V gene are SGDLS and YYNGEE. The CDR3 consists of 16 residues. Trimming stripped 0 bases from V and 5 bases from J, with 17 bases between. The CDR3 nucleotides are TGTGCCAGCAGCGTAGTGGAATGGGGCGCTGAGGAGACCCAGTACTTC. It specifies CASSVVEWGAEETQYF.